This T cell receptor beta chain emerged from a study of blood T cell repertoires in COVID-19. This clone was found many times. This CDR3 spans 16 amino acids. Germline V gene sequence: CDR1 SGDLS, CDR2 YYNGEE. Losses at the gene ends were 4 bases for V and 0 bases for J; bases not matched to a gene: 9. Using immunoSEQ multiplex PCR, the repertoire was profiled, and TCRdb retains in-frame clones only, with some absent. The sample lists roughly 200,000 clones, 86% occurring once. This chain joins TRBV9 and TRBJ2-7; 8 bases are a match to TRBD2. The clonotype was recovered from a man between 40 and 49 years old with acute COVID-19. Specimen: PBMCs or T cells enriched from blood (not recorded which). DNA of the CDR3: TGTGCCAGCAGCCAAACGAGCGGGAGAGGCTCCTACGAGCAGTACTTC. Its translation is CASSQTSGRGSYEQYF.